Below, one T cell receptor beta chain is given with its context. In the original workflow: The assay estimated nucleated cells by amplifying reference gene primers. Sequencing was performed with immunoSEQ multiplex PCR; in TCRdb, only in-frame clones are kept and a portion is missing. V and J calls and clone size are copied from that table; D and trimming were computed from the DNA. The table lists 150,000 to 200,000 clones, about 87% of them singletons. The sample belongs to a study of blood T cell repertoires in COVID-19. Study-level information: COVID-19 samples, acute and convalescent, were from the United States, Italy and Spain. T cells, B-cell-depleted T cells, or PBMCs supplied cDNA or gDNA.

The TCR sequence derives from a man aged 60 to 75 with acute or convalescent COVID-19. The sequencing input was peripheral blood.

DNA of the CDR3: TGCAGTGCTAGTGGTCGGACCAACAGCGGTCCGCCCCAGCATTTT. Translating it yields CSASGRTNSGPPQHF. The chain joins TRBV20-1 to TRBJ1-5; D remains ambiguous. V was trimmed by 3 bases and J by 9 bases, leaving 21 bases between them. The CDR3 runs 15 residues. The germline gives CDR1 DFQATT, CDR2 SNEGSKA (reference sequence).